This TCR beta chain was recovered during a study of blood T cells in healthy people across ages. This clonotype was counted between two and nine times. Its specificity is unknown. Broader study findings: PBMCs left unsorted prevented a conclusive naive versus antigen-experienced comparison. Long-lived and aged donors differed, with more naive CD4+ cells and higher diversity in the long-lived.

CDR1 and CDR2 (germline): KGHDR, SFDVKD. V was trimmed by 10 bases and J by 8 bases, leaving 12 bases between them. The CDR3 contains 11 residues. PCR was performed a second time for about 6 to 12 cycles using a sample-barcoded 5' primer and a J-beta primer mix. A template-switch adaptor with 12 random nucleotides tagged each cDNA molecule. Using its own MiXCR run on the 5' RACE reads, TCRdb lists one record per CDR3 protein. The top ten clones hold about 2.1% of a sample with 1.5 million to 2 million distinct CDR3 sequences, around 48% of them seen once. The sequenced sample consisted of blood. This chain links TRBV24-1 with TRBJ2-3; possible D gene TRBD2, 5 bases. The sequence was obtained from a woman aged 40 to 50 in good health. This CDR3 is CATARGSTQYF. Written as DNA, the CDR3 is TGTGCCACGGCTCGAGGGAGTACGCAGTATTTT.